Sequencing of this TCR beta chain was carried out in a study of cytomegalovirus exposure and HLA in healthy donors. Turning to the study itself: The same platform was used for the 120 or so validation repertoires as for the 666 first-cohort repertoires, as reported in a later analysis. Overall study findings and caveats: Reported performance of the classifier showed diagnosis of cytomegalovirus status with high specificity and sensitivity. CMV antigen specificity was confirmed in vitro for a few CMV-associated chains.

Assay: immunoSEQ multiplex PCR; the TCRdb copy retains only in-frame clones and omits some. The sample yields around 190,000 clones, 86% seen once. CDR1 and CDR2 (germline): SGHAT, FQNNGV. The CDR3 runs 16 residues. The V end was cut by 4 bases, the J end by 5 bases, with 18 bases between. A word on this clone: The antigen remains unidentified.

The sample taken for sequencing was PBMCs. The rearrangement joins TRBV11-2 to TRBJ2-1, with D possibly matching TRBD2 (5 bases). The clonotype comes from a man under 40 in good health and CMV-seropositive. The CDR3 DNA is TGTGCCAGCAGCTCCCGCCCGGCGGGCCCCAACAATGAGCAGTTCTTC. It encodes CASSSRPAGPNNEQFF.